This T cell receptor beta chain was profiled in a study of beta chain features in type 1 diabetes. The authors reverse transcribed all of the isolated RNA, so sequencing captured expressed TCRB transcripts. The repertoire was sequenced with immunoSEQ multiplex PCR; TCRdb's copy has only in-frame clones and lacks some. The sample yields some 220,000 clones, roughly a tenth seen once. V was pared by 2 bases and J by 6 bases, with 8 bases between. Germline CDR1 is SQVTM and CDR2 is ANQGSEA. The CDR3 consists of 11 residues. This clone has a count of ten or more. Only one heparinised blood draw was taken per donor, and its volume averaged about 116 mL.

Sequenced sample: central memory CD4+ T cells from blood. The origin of this receptor is a man aged 18 to 30 in good health. The rearrangement links TRBV29-1 to TRBJ2-7; no definite D call. This CDR3 reads CSVEYQREQYF. The CDR3 region has the DNA TGCAGCGTTGAATACCAGCGCGAGCAGTACTTC.